A single sample is the source of the 16 T cell receptor beta chains below, sequenced in a study of blood T cell repertoires in COVID-19. Sequenced by immunoSEQ multiplex PCR; TCRdb stores in-frame clones only, minus some. The data show roughly 280,000 clones, 80% to 90% seen once. Sequenced: peripheral blood. Every receptor here comes from a woman in her 70s with acute or convalescent COVID-19.

The CDR3 loop reads CASKGGETQYF. In DNA form, the CDR3 reads TGTGCCAGCAAAGGGGGAGAGACCCAGTACTTC. The chain employs TRBV2 and TRBJ2-5; perhaps TRBD1 as D (6 bases). CDR1 SNHLY and CDR2 FYNNEI come from the germline V gene. This CDR3 spans 11 amino acids. V dropped 7 bases and J dropped 4 bases, with 7 bases sitting between them.

This sequence joins TRBV7-2 and TRBJ1-4; D uncertain. The CDR3 length is 13 residues. V was shortened by 9 bases and J by 8 bases, with 16 bases between the two germline ends. Germline assignment: CDR1 SGHTA and CDR2 FQGNSA. The CDR3 nucleotides read TGTGCCAGTTCCGAGGGCGTTAGAGAAAAACTGTTTTTT. It specifies CASSEGVREKLFF.

The chain couples TRBV5-1 to TRBJ1-3; maybe TRBD1 (6 bases). The V gene lost 2 bases and the J gene lost 1 base, with 13 bases spanning the gap. The CDR3 consists of 16 residues. Looked up from germline, CDR1 is SGHRS and CDR2 is YFSETQ. Here the CDR3 DNA reads TGCGCCAGCAGCTTAACAGGGCAGGTATCTGGAAACACCATATATTTT. Its translation is CASSLTGQVSGNTIYF.

This chain links TRBV6-5 with TRBJ1-2, with D possibly TRBD1 on 5 matching bases. The CDR3 length is 12 residues. Trimming removed 2 bases at V and 6 bases at J, with 7 bases between. Germline V gene data show CDR1 as MNHEY and CDR2 as SVGAGI. The CDR3 coding sequence is TGTGCCAGCAGTTACCGGGGGAATGGCTACACCTTC. Protein product: CASSYRGNGYTF.

The V and J genes are TRBV6-2 or TRBV6-3 and TRBJ1-1, with D tentatively TRBD1 (5 bases). The germline V gene has CDR1 MNHEY and CDR2 SVGEGT. The CDR3 runs 14 residues. The germline V and J ends were trimmed by 5 bases and 0 bases, with 10 bases remaining between them. This CDR3 reads CASSGDSMNTEAFF. In nucleotides, the CDR3 is TGTGCCAGCAGTGGAGACAGCATGAACACTGAAGCTTTCTTT.

Here the CDR3 DNA reads TGTGCCAGCTCATTTGACAGGCGGAACACTGAAGCTTTCTTT. This encodes CASSFDRRNTEAFF. The V and J genes are TRBV6-5 and TRBJ1-1; D possibly corresponds to TRBD1 (6 bases). The CDR3 length is 14 residues. Germline V gene data show CDR1 as MNHEY and CDR2 as SVGAGI. Trimming left V 8 bases short and J 1 base short, with 14 bases between.

This clone was recorded only once. V gene TRBV7-8 combines with J gene TRBJ1-5; a possible D gene is TRBD1 (5 bases). CDR1 is SGHVS, CDR2 FQNEAQ, per germline. The CDR3 has 14 amino acids. Trimming removed 5 bases at V and 1 base at J, with 9 bases between. The CDR3 is CASSKAGSNQPQHF. CDR3 DNA: TGTGCCAGCAGCAAAGCAGGGAGCAATCAGCCCCAGCATTTT.

The chain recombines TRBV3-1 (or the pseudogene TRBV3-2) with TRBJ2-7; D ambiguous. The CDR3 extends over 11 amino acids. Germline V gives CDR1 LGHDT, CDR2 YNNKEL (reference sequence). Trimming took 1 base from V and 6 from J, leaving 4 bases between them. For the CDR3, the DNA is TGTGCCAGCAGCCAAGCCCTCGAGCAGTACTTC. This translates into CASSQALEQYF.

There are a few counts of this clone. The sample holds other DNA sequences that translate to the same CDR3. The rearrangement joins TRBV2 to TRBJ2-7; a weak D match, TRBD2 (5 bases). Germline V gives CDR1 SNHLY, CDR2 FYNNEI. The V gene lost 9 bases and the J gene lost 0 bases, with 9 bases spanning the gap. This CDR3 is 12 amino acids long. The CDR3 loop is CASRRSSYEQYF. Here the CDR3 DNA reads TGTGCCAGTAGGAGGAGCTCCTACGAGCAGTACTTC. The complete variable domain, with remaining parts taken from reference TRBV2 and TRBJ2-7, reads EPEVTQTPSHQVTQMGQEVILRCVPISNHLYFYWYRQILGQKVEFLVSFYNNEISEKSEIFDDQFSVERPDGSNFTLKIRSTKLEDSAMYFCASRRSSYEQYFGPGTRLTVT.

This chain links TRBV11-2 with TRBJ1-1; tentatively, D is TRBD1 (5 bases). Trimming stripped 4 bases from V and 1 base from J, with 10 bases between. The CDR3 is 14 residues long. CDR1 is SGHAT, CDR2 FQNNGV, per germline. The CDR3 loop reads CASSSQTGNTEAFF. DNA of the CDR3: TGTGCCAGCAGCTCACAAACAGGGAACACTGAAGCTTTCTTT.

The chain employs TRBV4-1 and TRBJ1-2, with D tentatively TRBD1 (5 bases). Per germline, CDR1 MGHRA and CDR2 YSYEKL. The germline V and J ends were trimmed by 0 bases and 4 bases, with 12 bases remaining between them. This CDR3 region has 15 residues. The CDR3 region is CASSQDGTMRYGYTF. CDR3 nucleotide sequence: TGCGCCAGCAGCCAAGATGGGACTATGCGCTATGGCTACACCTTC.

The chain links TRBV3-1 (or the pseudogene TRBV3-2) to TRBJ1-4; no firm D call. Between the trimmed V and J ends, which lost 7 bases and 7 bases, there was a span of 13 bases. The germline V gene has CDR1 LGHDT and CDR2 YNNKEL (reference sequence). CDR3 length: 13 amino acids. CDR3 region: CASTSPGREKLFF. CDR3 bases: TGTGCCAGCACCTCTCCGGGTCGTGAAAAACTGTTTTTT.

The gene calls are TRBV4-1 and TRBJ1-4; the D is unclear. The V end lost 1 base, the J end lost 8 bases, and 14 bases lay between the germline ends. The CDR3 is made up of 15 amino acids. The V gene's germline CDR1 is MGHRA and CDR2 YSYEKL. CDR3 DNA: TGCGCCAGCAGCCAAGCCCCGGGGAGAGGGGAAAAACTGTTTTTT. This translates into CASSQAPGRGEKLFF.

This chain links TRBV5-1 with TRBJ1-1; 11 bases are a match to TRBD1. V was pared by 6 bases and J by 5 bases, with 3 bases of the junction left unmatched. Germline assignment: CDR1 SGHRS and CDR2 YFSETQ. The CDR3 consists of 13 residues. The CDR3 spells CASMRDRGTEAFF. In DNA form, the CDR3 reads TGCGCCAGCATGCGGGACAGGGGGACTGAAGCTTTCTTT.

The chain uses TRBV7-9 and TRBJ1-1; D is perhaps TRBD1 (6 bases). The CDR3 loop spans 14 amino acids. Trimming took off 5 bases at V and 5 bases at J, with 15 bases between the two ends. Germline lookup yields CDR1 SEHNR and CDR2 FQNEAQ (reference sequence). The chain's CDR3 is CASSMQGLGTEAFF. The CDR3 DNA follows: TGTGCCAGCAGCATGCAGGGGTTGGGGACTGAAGCTTTCTTT.

The chain couples TRBV15 to TRBJ1-1; TRBD1 aligns across 9 bases. The J segment lost 10 bases and the V segment lost 1 base, leaving 7 bases of the junction unmatched. Germline CDR1 reads LNHNV; CDR2 reads YYDKDF (reference sequence). The CDR3 contains 14 residues. CDR3 nucleotide sequence: TGTGCCACCAGCAGAGGACAGACAGGGGGATTAGCTTTCTTT. Translation gives CATSRGQTGGLAFF.